The 27 T cell receptor beta chains below all came from one sample that was sequenced in a study of OX40 agonist ivuxolimab in advanced cancers. Profiling relied on immunoSEQ multiplex PCR, and the TCRdb table lists in-frame clones only, not all of them. The table includes over 25,000 clones, 86% detected once. The sequences come from CD4+ or CD8+ T cells sorted from blood, collected in a trial of the OX40 agonist ivuxolimab. The receptors were sampled from an adult with an advanced solid tumor such as melanoma, head and neck, liver or kidney cancer.

V usage is TRBV6-6 and J usage is TRBJ1-1, with a weak D call TRBD1 (6 bases). The germline V and J ends were trimmed by 2 bases and 1 base, with 8 bases remaining between them. This CDR3 comprises 14 residues. Germline lookup yields CDR1 MNHNY and CDR2 SVGAGI (reference sequence). CDR3 in amino acids: CASSYGGQNTEAFF. DNA of the CDR3: TGTGCCAGCAGTTACGGGGGGCAGAACACTGAAGCTTTCTTT.

The V call is TRBV12-2, the J call TRBJ1-5; the D segment call TRBD1 is taken from the table without a DNA check. TRBV12-2 corresponds to a pseudogene. The CDR3 is made up of 18 amino acids. This chain's CDR3 is CASRLRDMLVNSNQPQHF. CDR3 coding DNA: TGTGCAAGTCGCCTCCGGGACATGCTAGTTAATAGCAATCAGCCCCAGCATTTT.

V is TRBV9 and J is TRBJ2-5; possible D gene TRBD2, 6 bases. Trimming took off 0 bases at V and 4 bases at J, with 10 bases between the two ends. This CDR3 spans 14 amino acids. The germline CDR1 and CDR2 sequences are SGDLS and YYNGEE. Here the CDR3 reads CASSVVGRSETQYF. For the CDR3, the DNA is TGTGCCAGCAGCGTAGTGGGGAGGTCAGAGACCCAGTACTTC.

The rearrangement uses TRBV30 and TRBJ2-7; D is uncertain. V dropped 2 bases and J dropped 2 bases, with 13 bases sitting between them. Looked up from germline, CDR1 is GTSNPN and CDR2 is SVGIG (reference sequence). There are 14 residues in the CDR3. The CDR3 reads CAWSSGQAPYEQYF. The CDR3 DNA follows: TGTGCCTGGAGTTCGGGTCAGGCCCCCTACGAGCAGTACTTC.

This clone has only one observation. CDR3 sequence (DNA): TGTGCCACCCTGGGCCTACCTAACACCGGGGAGCTGTTTTTT. It specifies CATLGLPNTGELFF. V usage is TRBV6-1 and J usage is TRBJ2-2; D not resolved. V dropped 10 bases and J dropped 2 bases, with 14 bases sitting between them. Germline V lookup: CDR1 MNHNS, CDR2 SASEGT. CDR3 length equals 14 residues.

This chain uses TRBV7-9 with TRBJ2-1; D is ambiguous. The CDR3 loop spans 16 amino acids. Trimming removed 2 bases from V and 3 bases from J, with 14 bases in between. The V gene's germline CDR1 is SEHNR and CDR2 FQNEAQ (reference sequence). The CDR3 DNA is TGTGCCAGCAGCTTAAAGGGCAGTTCCCACTACAATGAGCAGTTCTTC. Amino acid sequence: CASSLKGSSHYNEQFF.

The J gene is TRBJ1-2, the V gene TRBV28; 8 nucleotides agree with TRBD1. Germline CDR1 MDHEN, CDR2 SYDVKM. This CDR3 comprises 16 residues. With 1 base clipped from V and 5 bases from J, the junction kept 9 bases outside the gene matches. The DNA for the CDR3 is TGTGCCAGCAGTTTATCCCCGGACAGGGTACATTATGGCTACACCTTC. Translated: CASSLSPDRVHYGYTF.

The CDR3 nucleotides read TGTGCCAGCTCCACACTAGCGACCCATGAGCAGTTCTTC. It encodes CASSTLATHEQFF. This chain joins TRBV9 and TRBJ2-7, with 7 bases identical to TRBD2. The last part of the DNA fits TRBJ2-1 better; the J call may be wrong. Germline assignment: CDR1 SGDLS and CDR2 YYNGEE. The CDR3 has 13 residues.

A few counts support this clone. The rearrangement links TRBV7-9 to TRBJ1-2; 8 bases fit TRBD1. The CDR3 consists of 15 residues. In germline, CDR1 is SEHNR, CDR2 FQNEAQ (reference sequence). With V trimmed by 1 base and J by 7 bases, 8 bases remained unmatched. CDR3 residues: CASSLGNRGFAGYTF. The CDR3 region has the DNA TGTGCCAGCAGCTTAGGGAACAGGGGGTTCGCTGGCTACACCTTC. Combining the CDR3 with reference TRBV7-9 and TRBJ1-2 gives the whole variable domain DTGVSQNPRHKITKRGQNVTFRCDPISEHNRLYWYRQTLGQGPEFLTYFQNEAQLEKSRLLSDRFSAERPKGSFSTLEIQRTEQGDSAMYLCASSLGNRGFAGYTFGSGTRLTVV.

The rearrangement uses TRBV2 and TRBJ1-4, with TRBD1 identical over 7 bases. After removal of 3 bases from V and 0 bases from J, the junction contained 4 bases not matched to a gene. The CDR3 is 16 residues long. Germline loops: CDR1 SNHLY, CDR2 FYNNEI. The CDR3 sequence: CASSDGTETTNEKLFF. The CDR3 region has the DNA TGTGCCAGCAGTGATGGGACAGAAACAACTAATGAAAAACTGTTTTTT.

This chain links TRBV2 with TRBJ1-1, with D unresolved. Germline CDR1 reads SNHLY; CDR2 reads FYNNEI. With 0 bases removed from V and 8 bases from J, the gap between germline ends came to 13 bases. This CDR3 is 14 amino acids long. Here the CDR3 reads CASSEALLVREAFF. The CDR3 bases are TGTGCCAGCAGTGAAGCGCTTTTAGTACGCGAAGCTTTCTTT. Using reference TRBV2 and TRBJ1-1 for the parts outside the CDR3, the full variable domain is EPEVTQTPSHQVTQMGQEVILRCVPISNHLYFYWYRQILGQKVEFLVSFYNNEISEKSEIFDDQFSVERPDGSNFTLKIRSTKLEDSAMYFCASSEALLVREAFFGQGTRLTVV.

V usage is TRBV27 and J usage is TRBJ2-3; 10 nucleotides align to TRBD2. This CDR3 comprises 16 residues. V gave up 5 bases and J gave up 7 bases; unmatched junction bases: 12. Germline CDR1 is MNHEY and CDR2 is SMNVEV (reference sequence). The CDR3 is CASSNLPASGRHTQYF. The CDR3 DNA sequence: TGTGCCAGCAGTAATCTCCCGGCTAGCGGGAGACATACGCAGTATTTT.

The gene calls are TRBV25-1 and TRBJ1-1; D gene unclear. Germline CDR1 is MGHDK and CDR2 is SYGVNS. Trimming took off 7 bases at V and 4 bases at J, with 7 bases between the two ends. CDR3 length: 11 residues. In DNA form, the CDR3 reads TGTGCCAGCACTAGGGCCACTGAAGCTTTCTTT. The encoded protein is CASTRATEAFF.

The chain combines TRBV28 with TRBJ2-7; TRBD2 matches at 10 bases. This CDR3 has 15 residues. The germline V gene has CDR1 MDHEN and CDR2 SYDVKM. V gave up 5 bases and J gave up 1 base; unmatched junction bases: 5. The CDR3 bases are TGTGCCAGCAGTCTGGGACTAGCGAATTCCTACGAGCAGTACTTC. Residues: CASSLGLANSYEQYF.

This chain uses TRBV6-6 with TRBJ2-1; D gene uncertain. V lost 5 bases and J 6 bases, leaving 11 bases between the germline ends. Germline V gene sequence: CDR1 MNHNY, CDR2 SVGAGI (reference sequence). This CDR3 contains 13 residues. CDR3 region: CASSPPASNEQFF. The DNA for the CDR3 is TGTGCCAGCAGTCCGCCAGCATCCAATGAGCAGTTCTTC.

CDR3 sequence (DNA): TGTGCCAGCAGCACCCGTGTGGATGAGCAGTTCTTC. Its protein product is CASSTRVDEQFF. The chain is built from TRBV7-2 and TRBJ2-1, with unresolved D. V lost 5 bases to trimming and J lost 8 bases, with 10 bases between them. Germline V CDR1 and CDR2: SGHTA, FQGNSA. The CDR3 runs to 12 residues.

V and J are TRBV11-3 and TRBJ2-1; the D is unclear. Germline values: CDR1 SGHNT, CDR2 YENEEA. CDR3 length: 16 amino acids. The ends were cut back, 5 bases at V and 1 base at J, with 15 bases in the middle. The CDR3 DNA reads TGTGCCAGCAGCGATTCATTCAGCGTTTCCTACAATGAGCAGTTCTTC. It specifies CASSDSFSVSYNEQFF.

This chain uses TRBV4-1 with TRBJ2-2, with D unresolved. CDR1 and CDR2 from the germline V gene are MGHRA and YSYEKL. The germline V and J ends were trimmed by 6 bases and 7 bases, with 9 bases remaining between them. This CDR3 comprises 12 residues. Here the CDR3 DNA reads TGCGCCAGCAGGCACAATGGCGGGGAGCTGTTTTTT. This gives the protein CASRHNGGELFF.

V gene TRBV19 combines with J gene TRBJ2-7, with 12 bases that match TRBD1. The V gene's germline CDR1 is LNHDA and CDR2 SQIVND (reference sequence). The CDR3 extends over 16 amino acids. J gave up 4 bases and V 7 bases, and 11 bases lay outside the gene matches. In nucleotides, the CDR3 is TGTGCCAGTACCCCGGGAGGGGGACAGGGGGCGTACGAGCAGTACTTC. Translation gives CASTPGGGQGAYEQYF.

The J gene is TRBJ2-7, the V gene TRBV6-5; D unresolved. Looked up from germline, CDR1 is MNHEY and CDR2 is SVGAGI. The CDR3 has 13 residues. The V and J ends lost 2 bases and 3 bases respectively, with 8 bases between them. This CDR3 is CASSYGIFYEQYF. Here the CDR3 DNA reads TGTGCCAGCAGTTACGGGATATTCTACGAGCAGTACTTC.

The chain joins TRBV7-9 to TRBJ2-7; 7 nucleotides agree with TRBD2. The V gene end was trimmed by 3 bases and the J gene end by 4 bases; junction bases not matched to a gene: 6. The length of the CDR3 is 14 residues. The germline gives CDR1 SEHNR, CDR2 FQNEAQ (reference sequence). The CDR3 sequence: CASSLALADYEQYF. The CDR3 DNA reads as TGTGCCAGCAGCTTGGCCCTAGCGGATTACGAGCAGTACTTC. Supplemented by reference TRBV7-9 and TRBJ2-7, the full variable domain reads DTGVSQNPRHKITKRGQNVTFRCDPISEHNRLYWYRQTLGQGPEFLTYFQNEAQLEKSRLLSDRFSAERPKGSFSTLEIQRTEQGDSAMYLCASSLALADYEQYFGPGTRLTVT.

The V and J genes are TRBV11-2 and TRBJ2-3; D gene unclear. This CDR3 is built from 12 residues. The ends were cut back, 0 bases at V and 6 bases at J, with 4 bases in the middle. CDR1 is SGHAT and CDR2 is FQNNGV in the germline V gene. The CDR3 sequence: CASSLEGDTQYF. The CDR3 DNA reads TGTGCCAGCAGCTTAGAGGGGGATACGCAGTATTTT.

The V call is TRBV29-1, the J call TRBJ2-3; D remains ambiguous. With 1 base removed from V and 4 bases from J, the gap between germline ends came to 12 bases. This CDR3 is built from 14 residues. The germline CDR1 and CDR2 sequences are SQVTM and ANQGSEA. The CDR3 DNA is TGCAGCGTTGAAGGTAGTGGGGAAGCAGATACGCAGTATTTT. Amino acids: CSVEGSGEADTQYF.

V and J are TRBV7-6 and TRBJ2-1; D is possibly TRBD1 (6 bases). Germline lookup yields CDR1 SGHVS and CDR2 FNYEAQ. There are 16 residues in the CDR3. V gave up 4 bases and J gave up 5 bases, with 18 bases separating them. The CDR3 DNA reads TGTGCCAGCAGCTCCTTGGGACAATCAGGCCACAATGAGCAGTTCTTC. Translation gives CASSSLGQSGHNEQFF.

This clone turned up a few times. V and J are TRBV10-3 and TRBJ2-7; the match to TRBD1 covers 7 bases. With V trimmed by 11 bases and J by 0 bases, 10 bases remained unmatched. Germline V lookup: CDR1 ENHRY, CDR2 SYGVKD. This CDR3 region has 14 residues. CDR3 region: CALRDSSSSYEQYF. CDR3 DNA: TGTGCCTTACGGGACAGCTCAAGCTCCTACGAGCAGTACTTC.

This clone was found once. The chain combines TRBV7-3 with TRBJ2-5; 15 nucleotides match TRBD2. CDR3 length equals 16 residues. V gave up 5 bases and J gave up 4 bases; unmatched junction bases: 5. The germline gives CDR1 SGHTA, CDR2 FQGTGA. The CDR3 here is CASSPGTSGRRETQYF. In nucleotides, the CDR3 is TGTGCCAGCAGCCCCGGGACTAGCGGGAGGCGAGAGACCCAGTACTTC.

This clone is medium-sized (0.01 to 0.1%). The genes are TRBV27 and TRBJ1-2, with a tentative D call TRBD1 (5 bases). The length of the CDR3 is 15 residues. V dropped 4 bases and J dropped 3 bases, with 15 bases sitting between them. Germline V gene data show CDR1 as MNHEY and CDR2 as SMNVEV (reference sequence). The CDR3 sequence: CASSSGPPGHYGYTF. CDR3 bases: TGTGCCAGCAGTTCCGGCCCCCCGGGACACTATGGCTACACCTTC.